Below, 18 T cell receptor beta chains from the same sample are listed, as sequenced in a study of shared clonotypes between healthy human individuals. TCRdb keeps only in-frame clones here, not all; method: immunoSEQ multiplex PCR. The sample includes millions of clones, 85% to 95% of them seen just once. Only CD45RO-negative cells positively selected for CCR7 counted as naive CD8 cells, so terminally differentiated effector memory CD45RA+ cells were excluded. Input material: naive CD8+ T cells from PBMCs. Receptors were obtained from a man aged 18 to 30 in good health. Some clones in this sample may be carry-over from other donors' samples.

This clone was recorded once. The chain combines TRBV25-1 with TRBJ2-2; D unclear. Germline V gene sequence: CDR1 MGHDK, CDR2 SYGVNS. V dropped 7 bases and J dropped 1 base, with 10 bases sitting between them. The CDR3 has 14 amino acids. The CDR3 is CASKESGNTGELFF. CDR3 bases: TGTGCCAGCAAGGAGTCGGGGAACACCGGGGAGCTGTTTTTT. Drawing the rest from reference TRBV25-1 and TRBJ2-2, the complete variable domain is EADIYQTPRYLVIGTGKKITLECSQTMGHDKMYWYQQDPGMELHLIHYSYGVNSTEKGDLSSESTVSRIRTEHFPLTLESARPSHTSQYLCASKESGNTGELFFGEGSRLTVL.

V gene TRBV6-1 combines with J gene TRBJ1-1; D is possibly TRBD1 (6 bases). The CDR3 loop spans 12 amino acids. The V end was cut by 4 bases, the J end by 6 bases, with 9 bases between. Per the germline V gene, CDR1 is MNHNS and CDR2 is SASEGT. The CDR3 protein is CASSADSPEAFF. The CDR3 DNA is TGTGCCAGCAGTGCGGACAGCCCTGAAGCTTTCTTT.

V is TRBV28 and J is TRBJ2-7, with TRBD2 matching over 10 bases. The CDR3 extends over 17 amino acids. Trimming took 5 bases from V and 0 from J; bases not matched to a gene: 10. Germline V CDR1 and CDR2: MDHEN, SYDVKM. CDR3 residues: CASSPIVSGRGSYEQYF. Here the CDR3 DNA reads TGTGCCAGCAGTCCGATCGTCAGCGGGAGGGGCTCCTACGAGCAGTACTTC.

This chain's CDR3 is CASSLGPAGGYTF. As DNA, the CDR3 is TGTGCCAGCAGCTTAGGGCCGGCGGGTGGCTACACCTTC. V usage is TRBV11-2 and J usage is TRBJ1-2; D is undetermined. Germline V gene sequence: CDR1 SGHAT, CDR2 FQNNGV. This CDR3 region has 13 residues. V gave up 1 base and J gave up 7 bases, with 10 bases separating them.

CDR3 sequence: CASSLGTGVELFF. CDR3 DNA: TGTGCCAGCAGCCTGGGGACGGGAGTGGAGCTGTTTTTT. The chain recombines TRBV7-3 with TRBJ2-2, with D tentatively TRBD2 (6 bases). Germline lookup yields CDR1 SGHTA and CDR2 FQGTGA. The CDR3 runs 13 residues. V was cut by 5 bases and J by 10 bases, with 14 bases left in between.

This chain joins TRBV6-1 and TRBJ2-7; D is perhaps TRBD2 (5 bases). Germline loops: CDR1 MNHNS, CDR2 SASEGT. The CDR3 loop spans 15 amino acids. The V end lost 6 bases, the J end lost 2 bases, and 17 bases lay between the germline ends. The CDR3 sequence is CASRIEERLAYEQYF. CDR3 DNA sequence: TGTGCCAGCAGGATCGAGGAGCGGCTTGCCTACGAGCAGTACTTC.

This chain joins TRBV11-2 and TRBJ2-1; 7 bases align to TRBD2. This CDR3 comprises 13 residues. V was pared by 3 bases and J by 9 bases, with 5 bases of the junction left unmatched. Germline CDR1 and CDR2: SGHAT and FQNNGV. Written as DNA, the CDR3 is TGTGCCAGCAGCTTGGGGACTATATCTGAGCAGTTCTTC. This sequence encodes CASSLGTISEQFF. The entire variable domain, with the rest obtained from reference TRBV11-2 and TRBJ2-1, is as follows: EAGVAQSPRYKIIEKRQSVAFWCNPISGHATLYWYQQILGQGPKLLIQFQNNGVVDDSQLPKDRFSAERLKGVDSTLKIQPAKLEDSAVYLCASSLGTISEQFFGPGTRLTVL.

CDR3 amino acids: CASRWGAAGELFF. CDR3 nucleotide sequence: TGTGCCAGCAGGTGGGGGGCGGCCGGGGAGCTGTTTTTT. The rearrangement links TRBV27 to TRBJ2-2, with D tentatively TRBD1 or TRBD2 (6 bases each). Germline V gene data show CDR1 as MNHEY and CDR2 as SMNVEV (reference sequence). The CDR3 is 13 amino acids. Trimming pared 6 bases from V and 6 bases from J, leaving 11 bases between.

The CDR3 protein is CASSLMGETQYF. Here the CDR3 DNA reads TGTGCCAGCAGCTTGATGGGAGAGACCCAGTACTTC. The V gene is TRBV5-4, the J gene TRBJ2-5; D is ambiguous. Trimming shortened V by 1 base and J by 4 bases, and 5 bases separated the two germline ends. The CDR3 extends over 12 amino acids. The V gene's germline CDR1 is SGHNT and CDR2 YYREEE (reference sequence).

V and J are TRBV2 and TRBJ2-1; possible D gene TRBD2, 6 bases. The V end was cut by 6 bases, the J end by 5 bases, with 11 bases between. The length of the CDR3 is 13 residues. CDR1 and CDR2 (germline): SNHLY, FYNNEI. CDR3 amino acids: CASRREGDNEQFF. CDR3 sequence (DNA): TGTGCCAGCAGGCGGGAAGGGGACAATGAGCAGTTCTTC.

The CDR3 spells CASSLGFGDEKLFF. CDR3 nucleotides: TGTGCCAGCAGTTTGGGATTTGGAGATGAAAAACTGTTTTTT. The rearrangement links TRBV27 to TRBJ1-4; D ambiguous. The V gene lost 3 bases and the J gene lost 6 bases, with 11 bases spanning the gap. The CDR3 has 14 residues. Germline-derived CDR1 and CDR2 are MNHEY and SMNVEV (reference sequence).

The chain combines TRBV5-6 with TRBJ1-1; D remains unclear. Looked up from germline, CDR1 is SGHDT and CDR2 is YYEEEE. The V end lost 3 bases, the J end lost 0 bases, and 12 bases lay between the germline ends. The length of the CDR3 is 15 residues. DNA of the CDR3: TGTGCCAGCAGCTCGGTATGGCAAATGAACACTGAAGCTTTCTTT. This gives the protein CASSSVWQMNTEAFF.

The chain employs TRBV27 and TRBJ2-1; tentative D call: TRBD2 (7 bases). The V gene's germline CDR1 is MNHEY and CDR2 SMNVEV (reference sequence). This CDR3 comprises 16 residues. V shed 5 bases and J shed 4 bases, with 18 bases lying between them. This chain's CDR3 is CASSPRGAGLYNEQFF. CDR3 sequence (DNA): TGTGCCAGCAGTCCCAGGGGAGCGGGACTATACAATGAGCAGTTCTTC.

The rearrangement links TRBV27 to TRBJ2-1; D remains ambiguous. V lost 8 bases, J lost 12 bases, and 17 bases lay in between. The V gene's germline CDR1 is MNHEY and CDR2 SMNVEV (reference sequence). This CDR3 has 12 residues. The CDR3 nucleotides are TGTGCCAGCGGAAGGCCCAGGATCGGGCAGTTCTTC. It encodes CASGRPRIGQFF.

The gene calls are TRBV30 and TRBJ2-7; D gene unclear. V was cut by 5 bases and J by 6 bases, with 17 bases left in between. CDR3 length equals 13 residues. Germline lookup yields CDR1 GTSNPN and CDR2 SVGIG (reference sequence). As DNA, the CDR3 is TGTGCCTGGGCCCCCGGGTGGGCGCGCGAGCAGTACTTC. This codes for CAWAPGWAREQYF.

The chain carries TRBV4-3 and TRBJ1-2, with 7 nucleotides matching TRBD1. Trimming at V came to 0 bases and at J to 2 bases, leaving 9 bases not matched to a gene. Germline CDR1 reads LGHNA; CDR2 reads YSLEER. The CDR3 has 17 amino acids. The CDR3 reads CASSQDSLQGGNYGYTF. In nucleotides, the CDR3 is TGCGCCAGCAGCCAAGATAGTCTGCAGGGGGGCAACTATGGCTACACCTTC.

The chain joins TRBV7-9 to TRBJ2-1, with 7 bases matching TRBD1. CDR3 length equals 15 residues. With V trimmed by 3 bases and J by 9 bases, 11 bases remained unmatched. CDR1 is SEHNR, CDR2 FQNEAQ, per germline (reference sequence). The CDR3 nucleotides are TGTGCCAGCAGCTTCTCAACCCCGGGACAGCCTGAGCAGTTCTTC. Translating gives CASSFSTPGQPEQFF.

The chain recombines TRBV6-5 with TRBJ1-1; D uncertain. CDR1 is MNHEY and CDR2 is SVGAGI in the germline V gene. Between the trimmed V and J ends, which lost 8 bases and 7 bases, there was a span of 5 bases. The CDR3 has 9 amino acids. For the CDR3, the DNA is TGTGCCAGCGGGTATGAAGCTTTCTTT. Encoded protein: CASGYEAFF.